These 29 T cell receptor beta chains share one sample of origin, sequenced in a study of spatial heterogeneity in lung cancer. Stated time point: sample taken at primary tumor resection. Whole RNA, which was extracted from tumor, nontumor lung tissue or frozen PBMC, was sequenced without any cell sorting. TCRdb called the 5' RACE reads again in MiXCR, with one record for every CDR3 protein. The table records around 74,000 distinct CDR3 sequences, more than 10% of them present only once. The specimen comprised PBMCs, sampled at surgery. These receptors were obtained from a male donor with early-stage non-small cell lung cancer.

The sample holds a few counts of this clonotype. The chain couples TRBV6-2 or TRBV6-3 to TRBJ2-3; TRBD2 matches 8 bases. Germline V lookup: CDR1 MNHEY, CDR2 SVGEGT. This CDR3 spans 16 amino acids. J lost 2 bases, V lost 0 bases, and 4 bases had no gene match. In nucleotides, the CDR3 is TGTGCCAGCAGTTACTCCGTCGGGAGGGCCACAGATACGCAGTATTTT. It translates to CASSYSVGRATDTQYF.

This clonotype was recorded a few times. The chain links TRBV4-1 to TRBJ2-1; no definite D call. Germline V gives CDR1 MGHRA, CDR2 YSYEKL. The CDR3 totals 13 residues. Trimming took 5 bases from V and 8 from J, leaving 13 bases between them. CDR3 sequence (DNA): TGCGCCAGCAGCTCTCCCTCACGCTATGAGCAGTTCTTC. Its protein is CASSSPSRYEQFF.

The rearrangement links TRBV2 to TRBJ2-1, with a tentative D call TRBD1 (6 bases). The CDR3 is made up of 12 amino acids. V shed 6 bases and J shed 10 bases, with 13 bases lying between them. Germline CDR1 SNHLY, CDR2 FYNNEI. CDR3 protein: CASRTPDREQFF. Here the CDR3 DNA reads TGTGCCAGCAGGACCCCTGACAGGGAGCAGTTCTTC.

This clonotype was counted only a few times. This sequence joins TRBV18 and TRBJ2-5; D unclear. Between the trimmed V and J ends, which lost 1 base and 4 bases, there was a span of 4 bases. This CDR3 has 12 amino acids. CDR1 is KGHSH and CDR2 is LQKENI in the germline V gene. The CDR3 DNA is TGTGCCAGCTCACCACGGAGAGAGACCCAGTACTTC. This gives the protein CASSPRRETQYF.

The chain joins TRBV19 to TRBJ1-5; possibly TRBD1 for D (6 bases). V lost 5 bases, J lost 5 bases, and 10 bases lay in between. Germline V CDR1 and CDR2: LNHDA, SQIVND (reference sequence). The CDR3 consists of 13 residues. CDR3 protein: CASSYRVDQPQHF. The CDR3, as DNA: TGTGCCAGTAGTTACAGGGTCGATCAGCCCCAGCATTTT.

The chain links TRBV6-2 or TRBV6-3 to TRBJ1-2; 10 bases agree with TRBD1. V was clipped by 4 bases and J by 3 bases; unmatched bases: 2. Germline values: CDR1 MNHEY, CDR2 SVGEGT. This CDR3 is built from 14 residues. The CDR3 reads CASSSGQGYYGYTF. For the CDR3, the DNA is TGTGCCAGCAGTTCGGGACAGGGGTACTATGGCTACACCTTC.

This clonotype was seen many times. The V and J genes are TRBV12-3 or TRBV12-4 and TRBJ2-2, with 8 bases identical to TRBD1. The CDR3 spans 14 residues. After removal of 6 bases from V and 7 bases from J, the junction contained 7 bases not matched to a gene. The CDR3 coding sequence is TGTGCCAGCAGACCGGGGACAGGAGTCGGGGAGCTGTTTTTT. Translated: CASRPGTGVGELFF.

This rearrangement joins TRBV12-3 or TRBV12-4 to TRBJ2-1; D might be TRBD1 (6 bases). The CDR3 has 14 amino acids. The V gene lost 5 bases and the J gene lost 7 bases, with 15 bases spanning the gap. The CDR3 loop is CASSTDGQHNEQFF. CDR3 sequence (DNA): TGTGCCAGCAGTACAGATGGACAGCATAATGAGCAGTTCTTC.

V and J are TRBV3-1 and TRBJ2-1; TRBD1 agrees at 8 bases. Germline CDR1 reads LGHDT; CDR2 reads YNNKEL (reference sequence). V was clipped by 3 bases and J by 10 bases; unmatched bases: 14. The CDR3 has 16 amino acids. CDR3 loop: CASSQPDRVGLREQFF. The CDR3 DNA follows: TGTGCCAGCAGCCAGCCGGACAGGGTCGGACTTAGAGAGCAGTTCTTC.

This clonotype was recorded a few times. This chain joins TRBV29-1 and TRBJ1-1; tentative D call: TRBD1 (5 bases). The CDR3 is made up of 10 amino acids. Trimming left V 6 bases short and J 8 bases short, with 10 bases between. Germline values: CDR1 SQVTM, CDR2 ANQGSEA. The CDR3 DNA is TGCAGCGTCTGGGGCCCCGAAGCTTTCTTT. As protein: CSVWGPEAFF.

This clonotype turned up a few times. This chain links TRBV7-9 with TRBJ2-7, with 10 nucleotides matching TRBD1. CDR1 is SEHNR, CDR2 FQNEAQ, per germline (reference sequence). Trimming removed 4 bases from V and 4 bases from J; junction bases left unmatched: 7. The CDR3 covers 15 residues. The CDR3, as DNA: TGTGCCAGCAGCTCACAGACAGGGGGCGGGTACGAGCAGTACTTC. It encodes CASSSQTGGGYEQYF.

V gene TRBV30 combines with J gene TRBJ2-2, with D unclear. Germline CDR1 reads GTSNPN; CDR2 reads SVGIG (reference sequence). The CDR3 is 13 residues long. V lost 0 bases, J lost 5 bases, and 7 bases lay in between. Here the CDR3 reads CAWSVQNTGELFF. CDR3 in DNA: TGTGCCTGGAGTGTACAGAATACCGGGGAGCTGTTTTTT.

This clonotype was counted a few times. The V call is TRBV20-1, the J call TRBJ1-5; unclear D gene. The CDR3 consists of 12 residues. Germline CDR1 DFQATT, CDR2 SNEGSKA (reference sequence). Trimming pared 3 bases from V and 6 bases from J, leaving 9 bases between. CDR3 nucleotides: TGCAGTGCTAGGACGGGAATTCAGCCCCAGCATTTT. Protein product: CSARTGIQPQHF.

This chain connects TRBV7-2 to TRBJ1-1; TRBD1 aligns across 8 bases. Germline trimming cut 5 bases from V and 12 bases from J; bases unmatched to any gene: 14. CDR3 length: 14 amino acids. Germline V gives CDR1 SGHTA, CDR2 FQGNSA. The CDR3 sequence: CASSPSWPGQVPFF. The CDR3 bases are TGTGCCAGCAGCCCATCTTGGCCGGGACAGGTCCCTTTCTTT.

The chain is built from TRBV5-1 and TRBJ1-1; 11 bases fit TRBD1. Germline loops: CDR1 SGHRS, CDR2 YFSETQ. V lost 9 bases, J lost 1 base, and 5 bases stayed unmatched. The length of the CDR3 is 14 residues. In DNA form, the CDR3 reads TGCGCCACCCGAGGACAGGGGGCGAACACTGAAGCTTTCTTT. Translating it yields CATRGQGANTEAFF. The full variable domain, its missing parts supplied by reference TRBV5-1 and TRBJ1-1, is KAGVTQTPRYLIKTRGQQVTLSCSPISGHRSVSWYQQTPGQGLQFLFEYFSETQRNKGNFPGRFSGRQFSNSRSEMNVSTLELGDSALYLCATRGQGANTEAFFGQGTRLTVV.

This clonotype was observed many times. The rearrangement uses TRBV9 and TRBJ2-1; no clear D gene. This CDR3 is built from 14 residues. Germline V gene lookup returns CDR1 SGDLS and CDR2 YYNGEE. Trimming took 0 bases from V and 6 from J, leaving 10 bases between them. CDR3 residues: CASSVENYLNEQFF. The CDR3 DNA reads as TGTGCCAGCAGCGTAGAAAACTACCTCAATGAGCAGTTCTTC.

This clonotype was recorded once. The rearrangement links TRBV19 to TRBJ2-7; D is undetermined. Trimming took off 6 bases at V and 8 bases at J, with 17 bases between the two ends. Germline V lookup: CDR1 LNHDA, CDR2 SQIVND (reference sequence). The CDR3 covers 13 residues. The CDR3 nucleotides read TGTGCCAGTAGCCCGAGCCTCCCTGTGAAGCAGTACTTC. Translated, it gives CASSPSLPVKQYF.

The V and J genes are TRBV12-5 and TRBJ2-7; TRBD1 matches 9 bases. V lost 7 bases, J lost 4 bases, and 2 bases stayed unmatched. This CDR3 region has 12 residues. Germline CDR1 and CDR2: LGHNT and FRNRAP. In DNA, the CDR3 is TGTGCTAGTGCGACAGGGGGATACGAGCAGTACTTC. It yields the protein CASATGGYEQYF.

For the CDR3, the DNA is TGTGCCAGCAGTCTTAGCGGGAGAGTCTGGGAGACCCAGTACTTC. Translated: CASSLSGRVWETQYF. The chain is built from TRBV28 and TRBJ2-5, with 9 bases matching TRBD2. The trim removed 5 bases at V and 5 bases at J, leaving 9 bases unmatched. The CDR3 totals 15 residues. Germline V lookup: CDR1 MDHEN, CDR2 SYDVKM.

This clonotype has just a few counts. This chain connects TRBV28 to TRBJ2-1; the match to TRBD1 covers 9 bases. Per the germline V gene, CDR1 is MDHEN and CDR2 is SYDVKM. V was clipped by 6 bases and J by 7 bases; unmatched bases: 10. The CDR3 loop spans 15 amino acids. This CDR3 reads CASSRGQGVWNEQFF. For the CDR3, the DNA is TGTGCCAGCAGCAGGGGACAGGGTGTATGGAATGAGCAGTTCTTC.

This clonotype has at least ten counts. Here the CDR3 reads CASSESRTSGKYEQYF. CDR3 sequence (DNA): TGTGCCAGCAGTGAGAGTCGAACTAGCGGGAAATACGAGCAGTACTTC. The chain combines TRBV2 with TRBJ2-7; 10 bases are a match to TRBD2. J was trimmed by 4 bases and V by 3 bases; bases with no gene match: 9. The CDR3 runs to 16 residues. Germline V gene sequence: CDR1 SNHLY, CDR2 FYNNEI. The full variable domain, rest sourced from reference TRBV2 and TRBJ2-7, is EPEVTQTPSHQVTQMGQEVILRCVPISNHLYFYWYRQILGQKVEFLVSFYNNEISEKSEIFDDQFSVERPDGSNFTLKIRSTKLEDSAMYFCASSESRTSGKYEQYFGPGTRLTVT.

The DNA of the CDR3 is TGTGCCAGCAGCTCCCAGGGAATCCAAGAGACCCAGTACTTC. The encoded protein is CASSSQGIQETQYF. The chain has TRBV7-9 and TRBJ2-5, with D perhaps TRBD1 (5 bases). The germline V and J ends were trimmed by 4 bases and 1 base, with 10 bases remaining between them. This CDR3 spans 14 amino acids. CDR1 is SEHNR, CDR2 FQNEAQ, per germline (reference sequence).

This clonotype was seen repeatedly, ten times or more. The rearrangement links TRBV7-2 to TRBJ2-1, with TRBD2 matching 11 bases. CDR3 length: 16 amino acids. With V trimmed by 5 bases and J by 8 bases, 11 bases remained unmatched. Germline assignment: CDR1 SGHTA and CDR2 FQGNSA. The CDR3, as DNA: TGTGCCAGCAGCCAACTAGCGGGAGCGGCTATGGATGAGCAGTTCTTC. It codes for CASSQLAGAAMDEQFF.

Ten or more counts support this clonotype. The gene calls are TRBV29-1 and TRBJ2-7, with a tentative D call TRBD1 (7 bases). The CDR3 length is 13 residues. Germline lookup yields CDR1 SQVTM and CDR2 ANQGSEA. Trimming took 6 bases from V and 2 from J, leaving 14 bases between them. CDR3 sequence reads: CSVRGTATYEQYF. Written as DNA, the CDR3 is TGCAGCGTCCGCGGGACAGCAACCTACGAGCAGTACTTC.

This rearrangement joins TRBV5-8 to TRBJ2-5; tentative D call: TRBD1 (5 bases). Trimming pared 1 base from V and 3 bases from J, leaving 13 bases between. The CDR3 consists of 15 residues. Germline V gene lookup returns CDR1 SGHTS and CDR2 YDEGEE. This chain's CDR3 is CASSLNRRVEETQYF. The CDR3 nucleotides are TGTGCCAGCAGCTTGAACCGCAGGGTTGAAGAGACCCAGTACTTC.

The genes are TRBV12-5 and TRBJ1-1; unclear D gene. This CDR3 is 13 amino acids long. The germline V and J ends were trimmed by 3 bases and 1 base, with 6 bases remaining between them. Germline V CDR1 and CDR2: LGHNT, FRNRAP. CDR3 sequence: CASGLTRNTEAFF. The CDR3 region has the DNA TGTGCTAGTGGTTTAACCAGGAACACTGAAGCTTTCTTT.

The table lists this clonotype with many counts. The rearrangement links TRBV9 to TRBJ2-1, with 7 bases aligning to TRBD2. Germline V lookup: CDR1 SGDLS, CDR2 YYNGEE. J gave up 7 bases and V 4 bases, and 11 bases lay outside the gene matches. The CDR3 is 15 amino acids. The CDR3 is CASSPNSGLMNEQFF. The CDR3 DNA reads TGTGCCAGCAGCCCCAATAGCGGGCTCATGAATGAGCAGTTCTTC.

This clonotype has more than one count but fewer than ten. The genes are TRBV10-3 and TRBJ2-7; D is possibly TRBD1 (5 bases). V gave up 8 bases and J gave up 0 bases, with 14 bases separating them. There are 14 residues in the CDR3. CDR1 is ENHRY, CDR2 SYGVKD, per germline. DNA for the CDR3: TGTGCCATCTGGGGCGGCTATAGCTCCTACGAGCAGTACTTC. Translation: CAIWGGYSSYEQYF.

This clonotype was counted many times. The chain combines TRBV29-1 with TRBJ2-3, with D possibly being TRBD1 (6 bases). The ends were cut back, 3 bases at V and 3 bases at J, with 13 bases in the middle. Germline values: CDR1 SQVTM, CDR2 ANQGSEA. The CDR3 totals 14 residues. This CDR3 reads CSVDSTRGTDTQYF. CDR3 sequence (DNA): TGCAGCGTTGATTCGACCAGGGGTACAGATACGCAGTATTTT.